The T cell receptor beta chain described here comes from a study of cytotoxic CD8 clonotypes in ibrutinib-treated CLL. Study overall: Outcomes included some 24 partial and 2 complete responses; after median roughly six years, roughly 14 stayed remitted and 12 progressed.

In its sample, this clone was seen a few times. What it binds is not known. From germline, CDR1 is MNHEY and CDR2 SMNVEV (reference sequence). CDR3 length equals 15 residues. V lost 5 bases and J lost 0, with 12 bases in between. Study-wide findings and caveats: Whereas clonality rose at ibrutinib response, it declined toward baseline at progression.

Targeted sequencing depth ranged from 1 in 200,000 to 1 in 1 million T cells. The table came from immunoSEQ multiplex PCR; TCRdb's copy has only in-frame clones and leaves some out. The repertoire consists of tens of thousands of clones, with more than 60% occurring once and the leading ten covering around 5.8%. This clonotype originated in a human donor with chronic lymphocytic leukemia. The source was PBMCs, collected after 12 months of ibrutinib treatment. This sequence joins TRBV27 and TRBJ2-3; no clear D gene. In DNA form, the CDR3 reads TGTGCCAGCAGTGCATGGGCAACTAGCACAGATACGCAGTATTTT. Amino acid sequence: CASSAWATSTDTQYF.